These 2 T cell receptor beta chains were sequenced from one sample in a study of beta chain features in type 1 diabetes. Notes on the study in general: Patients with Type 1 diabetes showed moderately but significantly shorter TCRB CDR3s in all four CD4+ subsets.

Sequencing targeted expressed TCRB transcripts, as all isolated RNA had been reverse transcribed. Libraries were prepared by immunoSEQ multiplex PCR; TCRdb keeps only in-frame clonotypes and omits some of them. This table has 150,000 to 180,000 clones, 9% to 12% appearing once. These receptors have no known antigen. The material sequenced was central memory CD4+ T cells from blood. These receptors all stem from a man aged 25 to 40 with type 1 diabetes.

Only a few counts were recorded for this clone. The rearrangement joins TRBV5-1 to TRBJ2-3; no reliable D call. CDR3 length: 13 residues. In germline, CDR1 is SGHRS, CDR2 YFSETQ. Trimming stripped 4 bases from V and 0 bases from J, with 6 bases between. The CDR3 here is CASSTGSTDTQYF. Written as DNA, the CDR3 is TGCGCCAGCAGCACCGGGAGCACAGATACGCAGTATTTT.

The rearrangement uses TRBV30 and TRBJ2-7; no reliable D call. This CDR3 comprises 12 residues. Germline CDR1 is GTSNPN and CDR2 is SVGIG (reference sequence). The germline V and J ends were trimmed by 1 base and 0 bases, with 4 bases remaining between them. CDR3 bases: TGTGCCTGGAGTGAGAGCTCCTACGAGCAGTACTTC. It encodes CAWSESSYEQYF.